The subject of this entry is one TCR beta chain. These data come from a study of blood T cell repertoires in COVID-19. Study-level background: Samples taken during acute and convalescent COVID-19 were collected in the United States, Italy and Spain. PBMCs, B-cell-depleted T cells, or T cells provided the cDNA or gDNA that made up the material.

In the original workflow: By means of reference gene primer amplification, nucleated cell counts were estimated. Profiling relied on immunoSEQ multiplex PCR, and the TCRdb table lists in-frame clones only, not all of them. V and J calls and clone size are copied from that table; D and trimming were computed from the DNA. Of roughly 130,000 clones listed, 70% to 85% were seen once; the top ten hold 16%. The CDR3 is made up of 17 amino acids. The V segment lost 5 bases and the J segment 9 bases; nucleotides outside the gene matches: 16. Germline CDR1 is MNHNY and CDR2 is SVGAGI (reference sequence). The chain carries TRBV6-6 and TRBJ2-1, with 10 positions matching TRBD1. This receptor was obtained from a woman aged 45 to 65 with acute or convalescent COVID-19. The sample was peripheral blood. The CDR3: CASSLLDRGLRISEQFF. The CDR3 bases are TGTGCCAGCAGTCTACTAGACAGGGGGCTTCGTATATCTGAGCAGTTCTTC.